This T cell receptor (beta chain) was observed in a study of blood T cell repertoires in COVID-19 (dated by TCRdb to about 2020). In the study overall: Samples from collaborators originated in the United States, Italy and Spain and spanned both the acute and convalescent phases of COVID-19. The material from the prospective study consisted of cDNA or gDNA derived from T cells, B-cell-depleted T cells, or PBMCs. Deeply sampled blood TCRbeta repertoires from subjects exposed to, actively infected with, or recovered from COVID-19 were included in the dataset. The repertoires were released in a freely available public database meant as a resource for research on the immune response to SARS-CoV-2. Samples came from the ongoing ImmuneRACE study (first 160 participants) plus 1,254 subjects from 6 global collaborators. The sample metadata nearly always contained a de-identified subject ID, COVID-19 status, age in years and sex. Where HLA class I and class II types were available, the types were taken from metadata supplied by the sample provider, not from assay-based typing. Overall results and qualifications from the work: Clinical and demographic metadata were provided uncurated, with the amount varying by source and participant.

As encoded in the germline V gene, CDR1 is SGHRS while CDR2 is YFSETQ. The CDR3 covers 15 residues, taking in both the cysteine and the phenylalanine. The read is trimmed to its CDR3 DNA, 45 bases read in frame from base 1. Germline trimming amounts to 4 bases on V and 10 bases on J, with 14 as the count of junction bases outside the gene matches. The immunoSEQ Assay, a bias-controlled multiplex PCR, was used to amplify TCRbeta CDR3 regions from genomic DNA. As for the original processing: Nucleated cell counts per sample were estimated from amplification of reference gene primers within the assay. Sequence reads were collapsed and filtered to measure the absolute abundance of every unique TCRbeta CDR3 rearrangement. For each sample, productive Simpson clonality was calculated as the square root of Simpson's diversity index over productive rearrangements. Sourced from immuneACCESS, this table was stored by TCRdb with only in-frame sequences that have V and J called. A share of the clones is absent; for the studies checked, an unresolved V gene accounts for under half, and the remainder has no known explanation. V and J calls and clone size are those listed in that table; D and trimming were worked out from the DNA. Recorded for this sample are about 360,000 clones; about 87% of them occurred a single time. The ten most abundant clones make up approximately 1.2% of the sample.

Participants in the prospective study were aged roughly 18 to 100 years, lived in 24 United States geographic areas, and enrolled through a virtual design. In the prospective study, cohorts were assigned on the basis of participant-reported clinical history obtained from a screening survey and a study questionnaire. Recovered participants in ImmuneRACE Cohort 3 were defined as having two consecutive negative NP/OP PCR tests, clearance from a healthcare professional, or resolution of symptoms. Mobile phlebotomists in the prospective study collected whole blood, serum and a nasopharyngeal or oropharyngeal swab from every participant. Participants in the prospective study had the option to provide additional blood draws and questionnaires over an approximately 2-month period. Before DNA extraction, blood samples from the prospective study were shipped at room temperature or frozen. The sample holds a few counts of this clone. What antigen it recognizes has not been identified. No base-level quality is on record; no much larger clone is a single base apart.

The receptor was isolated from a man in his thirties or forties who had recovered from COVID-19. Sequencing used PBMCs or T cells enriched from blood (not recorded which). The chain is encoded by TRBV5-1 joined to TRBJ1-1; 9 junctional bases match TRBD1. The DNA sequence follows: TGCGCCAGCAGCGGAGGGGGACAGGGACATTATACAGCTTTCTTT. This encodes CASSGGGQGHYTAFF.